Shown below are 2 T cell receptor beta chains from a single sample sequenced in a study of control samples from healthy donors and cancer patients. The data were produced by immunoSEQ multiplex PCR, yet TCRdb's version contains in-frame clones alone and is incomplete. The table shows fewer than 200,000 clones, with 85% to 95% occurring only once. The sequenced sample consisted of blood. All receptors derive from a man aged 18 to 29 in good health.

V gene TRBV6-1 combines with J gene TRBJ1-4, with TRBD1 matching over 7 bases. CDR3 size: 18 residues. J gave up 5 bases and V 2 bases, and 14 bases lay outside the gene matches. The germline V gene encodes CDR1 MNHNS and CDR2 SASEGT. CDR3 sequence: CASSEWLQGIQGNEKLFF. In DNA form, the CDR3 reads TGTGCCAGCAGTGAATGGTTACAGGGGATCCAAGGGAATGAAAAACTGTTTTTT.

V gene TRBV7-3 combines with J gene TRBJ1-2; 9 bases line up with TRBD1. From germline, CDR1 is SGHTA and CDR2 FQGTGA. The CDR3 has 15 residues. The J segment lost 4 bases and the V segment lost 1 base, leaving 4 bases of the junction unmatched. CDR3 sequence reads: CASSLRQGQGYGYTF. For the CDR3, the DNA is TGTGCCAGCAGCTTAAGACAGGGACAGGGCTATGGCTACACCTTC.